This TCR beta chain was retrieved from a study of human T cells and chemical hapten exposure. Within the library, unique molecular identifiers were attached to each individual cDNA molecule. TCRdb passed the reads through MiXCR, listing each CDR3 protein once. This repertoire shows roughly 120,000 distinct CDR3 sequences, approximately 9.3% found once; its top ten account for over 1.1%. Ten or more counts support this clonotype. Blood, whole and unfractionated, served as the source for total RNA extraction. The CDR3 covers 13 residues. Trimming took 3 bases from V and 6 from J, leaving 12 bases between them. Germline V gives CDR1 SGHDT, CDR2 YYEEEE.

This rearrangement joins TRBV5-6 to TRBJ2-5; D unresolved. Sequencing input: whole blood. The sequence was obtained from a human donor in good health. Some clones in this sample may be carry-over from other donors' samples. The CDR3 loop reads CASSSEDGQTQYF. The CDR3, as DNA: TGTGCCAGCAGCTCCGAGGACGGGCAGACCCAGTACTTC.